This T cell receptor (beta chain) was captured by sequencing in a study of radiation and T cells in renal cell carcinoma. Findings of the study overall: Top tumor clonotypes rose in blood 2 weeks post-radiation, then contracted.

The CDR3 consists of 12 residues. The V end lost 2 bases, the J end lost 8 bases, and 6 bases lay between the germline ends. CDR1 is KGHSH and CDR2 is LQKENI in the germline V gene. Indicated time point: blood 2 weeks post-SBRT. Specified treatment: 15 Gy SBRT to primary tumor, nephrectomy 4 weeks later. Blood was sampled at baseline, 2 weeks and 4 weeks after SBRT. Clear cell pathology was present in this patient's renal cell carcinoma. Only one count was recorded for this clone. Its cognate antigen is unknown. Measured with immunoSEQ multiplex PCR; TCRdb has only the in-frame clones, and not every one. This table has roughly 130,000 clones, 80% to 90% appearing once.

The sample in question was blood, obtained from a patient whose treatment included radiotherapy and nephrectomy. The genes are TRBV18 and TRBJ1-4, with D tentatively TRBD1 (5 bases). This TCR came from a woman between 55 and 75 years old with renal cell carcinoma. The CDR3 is CASSPGDEKLFF. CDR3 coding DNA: TGTGCCAGCTCACCAGGGGACGAAAAACTGTTTTTT.